The source of this TCR beta chain is a study of blood T cell repertoires in COVID-19. Repertoires were generated with immunoSEQ multiplex PCR, while TCRdb's copy carries only in-frame clones and drops some. The profile shows roughly 250,000 clones, over 80% of them singletons. V lost 11 bases to trimming and J lost 4 bases, with 20 bases between them. The germline V gene encodes CDR1 MNHEY and CDR2 SVGAGI. The CDR3 extends over 14 amino acids. This clone was seen a few times. Sequencing input: peripheral blood. This TCR came from a woman aged 40 to 50 who had recovered from COVID-19. The rearrangement links TRBV6-5 to TRBJ1-2, with D possibly TRBD1 on 5 matching bases. The chain's CDR3 is CAGSPGGWGYGYTF. The CDR3 bases are TGTGCCGGCTCCCCCGGGGGATGGGGCTATGGCTACACCTTC.